The 14 T cell receptor beta chains given below trace back to one sample, sequenced in a study of shared clonotypes between healthy human individuals (dated by TCRdb to the early 2020s). CD8 naive samples consisted of CD45RO-negative cells that were positively selected for CCR7, yielding a CD45RA+CCR7+ population without TemRA cells. Libraries came from the immunoSEQ multiplex PCR assay. TCRdb provides this immuneACCESS table in a form limited to in-frame rearrangements. Some clones are lacking; in checked studies, under half of them reflect an unresolved V gene, and why the rest are absent is not known. The sample has about 1,900,000 clones on record, over 85% of them singletons. The top ten clonotypes cover more than 0.9% of the sample. The sequencing input was naive CD8+ T cells sorted from blood. Explained via the paper, the cell subset or site label denotes: CD45RA+CCR7+. The origin of the receptors is a man aged 18 to 35 in good health.

This chain uses TRBV4-1 with TRBJ2-5; D gene unclear. CDR1 and CDR2 from the germline V gene are MGHRA and YSYEKL. V shed 4 bases and J shed 1 base, with 10 bases lying between them. CDR3 length equals 14 residues. CDR3 protein: CASSPRMGQETQYF. CDR3 DNA sequence: TGCGCCAGCAGCCCAAGAATGGGCCAAGAGACCCAGTACTTC.

The chain couples TRBV7-2 to TRBJ1-1, with D maybe TRBD1 (5 bases). Germline V gives CDR1 SGHTA, CDR2 FQGNSA. This CDR3 spans 13 amino acids. Trimming removed 10 bases at V and 5 bases at J, with 17 bases between. In nucleotides, the CDR3 is TGTGCCACGCCGGGGGATCCGTGGACTGAAGCTTTCTTT. This sequence encodes CATPGDPWTEAFF.

The chain combines TRBV4-1 with TRBJ2-2; D remains unclear. This CDR3 has 13 residues. Germline CDR1 is MGHRA and CDR2 is YSYEKL. Trimming left V 1 base short and J 8 bases short, with 8 bases between. The CDR3 nucleotides are TGCGCCAGCAGCCAAGGTGAATGGGGGGAGCTGTTTTTT. Protein product: CASSQGEWGELFF.

The chain couples TRBV5-4 to TRBJ2-3; D might be TRBD2 (5 bases). The CDR3 runs to 16 residues. Between the trimmed V and J ends, which lost 2 bases and 1 base, there was a span of 14 bases. Looked up from germline, CDR1 is SGHNT and CDR2 is YYREEE (reference sequence). CDR3 coding DNA: TGTGCCAGCAGCTTAAGAGTGGGAGTTGGCACAGATACGCAGTATTTT. Translated: CASSLRVGVGTDTQYF.

The CDR3 reads CASSLYEGSYEQYF. CDR3 sequence (DNA): TGTGCCAGCAGTTTATATGAGGGTTCCTACGAGCAGTACTTC. The chain uses TRBV27 and TRBJ2-7, with a weak D call TRBD2 (5 bases). The CDR3 length is 14 residues. Trimming shortened V by 1 base and J by 1 base, and 8 bases separated the two germline ends. Germline values: CDR1 MNHEY, CDR2 SMNVEV (reference sequence).

This clone appeared once. The J gene is TRBJ2-7, the V gene TRBV28; D is perhaps TRBD1 (6 bases). V shed 8 bases and J shed 2 bases, with 13 bases lying between them. The germline CDR1 and CDR2 sequences are MDHEN and SYDVKM. The CDR3 length is 13 residues. CDR3 residues: CASATGSPYEQYF. The DNA for the CDR3 is TGTGCCAGCGCGACAGGTTCCCCCTACGAGCAGTACTTC.

CDR3 sequence reads: CASRWEGNQPQHF. DNA of the CDR3: TGTGCCAGCAGATGGGAGGGCAATCAGCCCCAGCATTTT. This chain connects TRBV28 to TRBJ1-5; D gene ambiguous. The V gene's germline CDR1 is MDHEN and CDR2 SYDVKM. V was cut by 6 bases and J by 2 bases, with 8 bases left in between. CDR3 length: 13 residues.

The CDR3 DNA sequence: TGTGCCAGCGGGCCCCTTGAGCCCTACGAGCAGTACTTC. Residues: CASGPLEPYEQYF. The chain couples TRBV27 to TRBJ2-7, with D unclear. Germline lookup yields CDR1 MNHEY and CDR2 SMNVEV (reference sequence). V was cut by 8 bases and J by 2 bases, with 13 bases left in between. The CDR3 runs to 13 residues.

This clone was observed a single time. The chain employs TRBV6-6 and TRBJ1-4, with D possibly being TRBD1 (5 bases). Deletions cut 4 bases from V and 5 bases from J, with 17 bases between. The CDR3 contains 16 residues. Germline V lookup: CDR1 MNHNY, CDR2 SVGAGI (reference sequence). CDR3 sequence (DNA): TGTGCCAGCAGTTCCCGGGGCCCCCCGTTAAATGAAAAACTGTTTTTT. Its translation is CASSSRGPPLNEKLFF.

This clone turned up a few times. The chain recombines TRBV30 with TRBJ1-2; D uncertain. Per germline, CDR1 GTSNPN and CDR2 SVGIG (reference sequence). The V and J ends lost 5 bases and 8 bases respectively, with 15 bases between them. The CDR3 contains 12 residues. The CDR3 sequence is CAWSGVMGGYTF. CDR3 nucleotides: TGTGCCTGGTCCGGGGTTATGGGCGGCTACACCTTC.

The chain uses TRBV7-4 and TRBJ1-2; possibly TRBD1 for D (6 bases). This CDR3 is 12 amino acids long. Between the trimmed V and J ends, which lost 3 bases and 6 bases, there was a span of 8 bases. Germline CDR1 is SGHVT and CDR2 is SQSDAQ. DNA of the CDR3: TGTGCCAGCAGCTTCCGACAGGATGGCTACACCTTC. Its protein product is CASSFRQDGYTF.

The CDR3 protein is CASSLGGPEPFSGNTIYF. The DNA of the CDR3 is TGTGCCAGCAGCTTAGGCGGCCCAGAACCCTTCTCTGGAAACACCATATATTTT. The chain uses TRBV13 and TRBJ1-3, with D unresolved. V lost 0 bases and J 0 bases, leaving 15 bases between the germline ends. The CDR3 consists of 18 residues. CDR1 is PRHDT and CDR2 is FYEKMQ in the germline V gene (reference sequence).

This sequence joins TRBV5-8 and TRBJ2-7; 7 bases are shared with TRBD1. CDR3 size: 12 residues. Germline V gene sequence: CDR1 SGHTS, CDR2 YDEGEE. The J segment lost 3 bases and the V segment lost 5 bases, leaving 2 bases of the junction unmatched. For the CDR3, the DNA is TGTGCCAGCAGGGGGACAGACTACGAGCAGTACTTC. The encoded protein is CASRGTDYEQYF.

V and J are TRBV7-2 and TRBJ2-7; TRBD1 or TRBD2 may be the D gene (5 bases each). V was clipped by 7 bases and J by 3 bases, with 10 bases between them. This CDR3 has 12 amino acids. Germline loops: CDR1 SGHTA, CDR2 FQGNSA. The CDR3 loop is CASMGVVYEQYF. CDR3 DNA sequence: TGTGCCAGCATGGGGGTTGTCTACGAGCAGTACTTC.